One sample yielded the 32 T cell receptor beta chains listed below, sequenced in a study of cytomegalovirus exposure and HLA in healthy donors (dated by TCRdb to the late 2010s). Library preparation employed the immunoSEQ multiplex PCR assay. For the multiplex PCR, a mixture combining 60 forward primers for TCR Vbeta segments and 13 reverse primers for TCR Jbeta segments was used. In TCRdb, the immuneACCESS table is reduced to in-frame sequences with V and J assigned. These tables do not hold every clone; where another copy was compared, an unresolved V gene accounts for under half, and the others remain unexplained. The sample includes about 140,000 clones, with 65% to 85% observed a single time. The ten biggest clones cover over 6.5% of the sample. Sequencing input: PBMCs. The receptors shown here come from a man aged 25 to 40 in good health and CMV-seronegative.

This clone was seen once. The chain is built from TRBV4-2 and TRBJ2-7, with a possible D match to TRBD1 (5 bases). CDR1 is LGHNA and CDR2 is YNFKEQ in the germline V gene. The CDR3 runs to 14 residues. With 5 bases removed from V and 6 bases from J, the gap between germline ends came to 17 bases. CDR3 coding DNA: TGTGCCAGCAGCACCGACAGATCCTACGGCGAGCAGTACTTC. This translates into CASSTDRSYGEQYF.

This chain uses TRBV4-2 with TRBJ2-7; 8 bases are a match to TRBD1. Germline V gives CDR1 LGHNA, CDR2 YNFKEQ. Trimming removed 3 bases from V and 2 bases from J; junction bases left unmatched: 3. The CDR3 is 14 residues long. CDR3 nucleotide sequence: TGTGCCAGCAGCCAGGAGGACAGGGCCTACGAGCAGTACTTC. This gives the protein CASSQEDRAYEQYF.

The chain carries TRBV7-9 and TRBJ2-1; a possible D gene is TRBD1 (5 bases). Germline V gene sequence: CDR1 SEHNR, CDR2 FQNEAQ (reference sequence). V was clipped by 5 bases and J by 6 bases, with 20 bases between them. The CDR3 sequence is 16 residues long. The CDR3 DNA follows: TGTGCCAGCAGCCGAATGGGGCTCCTTGGCGGCAATGAGCAGTTCTTC. Protein sequence: CASSRMGLLGGNEQFF.

This clone was observed a few times. The chain has TRBV5-1 and TRBJ2-6, with D possibly TRBD1 on 6 matching bases. This CDR3 comprises 19 residues. Germline V CDR1 and CDR2: SGHRS, YFSETQ. V lost 0 bases, J lost 0 bases, and 16 bases lay in between. The CDR3 region has the DNA TGCGCCAGCAGCTTGGAAGGGACACCATCTTACTCTGGGGCCAACGTCCTGACTTTC. Translated, it gives CASSLEGTPSYSGANVLTF. The full variable domain, rest sourced from reference TRBV5-1 and TRBJ2-6, is KAGVTQTPRYLIKTRGQQVTLSCSPISGHRSVSWYQQTPGQGLQFLFEYFSETQRNKGNFPGRFSGRQFSNSRSEMNVSTLELGDSALYLCASSLEGTPSYSGANVLTFGAGSRLTVL.

V is TRBV4-2 and J is TRBJ2-7, with D tentatively TRBD2 (6 bases). The CDR3 runs to 14 residues. V was clipped by 5 bases and J by 3 bases, with 14 bases between them. Looked up from germline, CDR1 is LGHNA and CDR2 is YNFKEQ. CDR3 sequence reads: CASSKGTVLYEQYF. CDR3 DNA sequence: TGTGCCAGCAGCAAAGGGACTGTACTCTACGAGCAGTACTTC.

V is TRBV6-5 and J is TRBJ1-2, with D hard to call. Germline CDR1 is MNHEY and CDR2 is SVGAGI. V was cut by 2 bases and J by 2 bases, with 6 bases left in between. The CDR3 loop spans 13 amino acids. CDR3 DNA: TGTGCCAGCAGTTACGGCAGGAACTATGGCTACACCTTC. This encodes CASSYGRNYGYTF.

The chain has TRBV9 and TRBJ2-1; D perhaps matches TRBD2 (5 bases). CDR3 length equals 13 residues. Germline V lookup: CDR1 SGDLS, CDR2 YYNGEE. Deletions cut 1 base from V and 10 bases from J, with 12 bases between. CDR3: CASSVPLTGEQFF. The DNA for the CDR3 is TGTGCCAGCAGCGTACCACTGACGGGGGAGCAGTTCTTC.

This clone was picked up a small number of times. The chain is built from TRBV21-1 and TRBJ2-1; TRBD2, the D gene given by the table, was not confirmed from the DNA. TRBV21-1 is a known pseudogene. The CDR3 runs to 16 residues. The DNA for the CDR3 is TGTGCCAGCAGCAAAGACGAGGGAAGTTCCTACAATGAGCAGTTCTTC. Its translation: CASSKDEGSSYNEQFF.

This chain joins TRBV2 and TRBJ1-2, with D perhaps matching TRBD1 (6 bases). Per the germline V gene, CDR1 is SNHLY and CDR2 is FYNNEI. The CDR3 covers 17 residues. Trimming removed 6 bases at V and 6 bases at J, with 26 bases between. The CDR3 reads CASSDPGHVSSLDGYTF. CDR3 coding DNA: TGTGCCAGCAGCGACCCGGGACACGTCTCATCCTTGGATGGCTACACCTTC.

This sequence joins TRBV25-1 and TRBJ2-7, with D possibly being TRBD1 (5 bases). Germline values: CDR1 MGHDK, CDR2 SYGVNS. The CDR3 loop spans 11 amino acids. V lost 6 bases to trimming and J lost 5 bases, with 8 bases between them. The CDR3 region has the DNA TGTGCCAGCAGGGGGCGACACGAGCAGTACTTC. It codes for CASRGRHEQYF.

V and J are TRBV30 and TRBJ2-3, with 8 bases matching TRBD2. The V and J ends lost 0 bases and 5 bases, in that order; junction bases with no gene match: 7. The germline V gene has CDR1 GTSNPN and CDR2 SVGIG (reference sequence). This CDR3 has 15 amino acids. The CDR3 bases are TGTGCCTGGAGTGTATTGGGGCTAGCGGGAGATACGCAGTATTTT. Translated: CAWSVLGLAGDTQYF.

Comments on this clone: At the DNA level, this CDR3 is encoded by other sequences in the same sample as well. The V gene is TRBV28, the J gene TRBJ1-1; 9 bases are a match to TRBD1. The V gene's germline CDR1 is MDHEN and CDR2 SYDVKM. The CDR3 spans 14 residues. After removal of 6 bases from V and 4 bases from J, the junction contained 6 bases not matched to a gene. CDR3 in DNA: TGTGCCAGCAGCCCCGGGACAGGGTCCACTGAAGCTTTCTTT. This translates into CASSPGTGSTEAFF.

The J gene is TRBJ2-7, the V gene TRBV5-6; 8 bases map to TRBD1. The germline V gene has CDR1 SGHDT and CDR2 YYEEEE. The CDR3 consists of 16 residues. V was pared by 0 bases and J by 2 bases, with 7 bases of the junction left unmatched. CDR3 sequence: CASSLEAGTGTYEQYF. CDR3 in DNA: TGTGCCAGCAGCTTGGAAGCCGGGACAGGAACCTACGAGCAGTACTTC.

With regard to this clone: This CDR3 is also generated by other DNA sequences in the sample. The CDR3 loop reads CAISESAGGNQPQHF. In nucleotides, the CDR3 is TGTGCCATCAGTGAGTCGGCGGGGGGCAATCAGCCCCAGCATTTT. V is TRBV10-3 and J is TRBJ1-5; tentative D call: TRBD1 (5 bases). The CDR3 contains 15 residues. Germline V gene data show CDR1 as ENHRY and CDR2 as SYGVKD. Trimming shortened V by 0 bases and J by 2 bases, and 8 bases separated the two germline ends.

This clone showed up just a few times. The chain uses TRBV28 and TRBJ2-7; tentative D call: TRBD2 (5 bases). V was shortened by 2 bases and J by 2 bases, with 7 bases between the two germline ends. Germline V gene sequence: CDR1 MDHEN, CDR2 SYDVKM. The CDR3 has 13 residues. The CDR3 bases are TGTGCCAGCAGTTTAGGGAGAACCTACGAGCAGTACTTC. This encodes CASSLGRTYEQYF. The entire variable domain, with the rest obtained from reference TRBV28 and TRBJ2-7, is as follows: DVKVTQSSRYLVKRTGEKVFLECVQDMDHENMFWYRQDPGLGLRLIYFSYDVKMKEKGDIPEGYSVSREKKERFSLILESASTNQTSMYLCASSLGRTYEQYFGPGTRLTVT.

The chain employs TRBV9 and TRBJ2-3; D is uncertain. Germline lookup yields CDR1 SGDLS and CDR2 YYNGEE. CDR3 size: 18 residues. Trimming stripped 4 bases from V and 2 bases from J, with 23 bases between. The CDR3 sequence: CASSPAPSVRQDTDTQYF. CDR3 nucleotides: TGTGCCAGCAGCCCAGCCCCATCAGTGAGGCAAGACACAGATACGCAGTATTTT.

The chain uses TRBV29-1 and TRBJ2-2; D perhaps matches TRBD2 (6 bases). V lost 5 bases and J lost 5, with 12 bases in between. The CDR3 is 13 residues long. Germline values: CDR1 SQVTM, CDR2 ANQGSEA. CDR3 coding DNA: TGCAGCGTTTTTAGCGGCCTGACCGGGGAGCTGTTTTTT. Encoded protein: CSVFSGLTGELFF.

This clone was found a few times. The chain employs TRBV2 and TRBJ2-5; 11 bases agree with TRBD2. V lost 3 bases, J lost 12 bases, and 12 bases stayed unmatched. Germline V gene data show CDR1 as SNHLY and CDR2 as FYNNEI. This CDR3 has 15 amino acids. The CDR3 region has the DNA TGTGCCAGCAGTGAGGGGCTAGCGGGAGGTTTTAAGGAGTACTTC. It encodes CASSEGLAGGFKEYF.

In DNA, the CDR3 is TGTGCCAGCTCACCGGCGGGAGACTCAGATACGCAGTATTTT. Amino acid sequence: CASSPAGDSDTQYF. This rearrangement joins TRBV18 to TRBJ2-3; 7 bases are a match to TRBD2. CDR1 KGHSH and CDR2 LQKENI come from the germline V gene. The CDR3 consists of 14 residues. The ends lost 3 bases at V and 4 bases at J; junction bases unmatched: 4.

The chain is built from TRBV11-2 and TRBJ2-3; 11 bases line up with TRBD2. V lost 2 bases to trimming and J lost 0 bases; unmatched junction nucleotides: 7. The CDR3 consists of 18 residues. Per germline, CDR1 SGHAT and CDR2 FQNNGV. The CDR3 here is CASSLLTSGAPSTDTQYF. The CDR3 DNA reads TGTGCCAGCAGCTTATTGACTAGCGGGGCCCCTAGCACAGATACGCAGTATTTT.

The chain employs TRBV30 and TRBJ1-4, with TRBD1 matching 9 bases. The CDR3 is 12 amino acids. After removal of 7 bases from V and 8 bases from J, the junction contained 5 bases not matched to a gene. From germline, CDR1 is GTSNPN and CDR2 SVGIG (reference sequence). CDR3 in amino acids: CASGTGNEKLFF. The CDR3 DNA follows: TGTGCCTCCGGGACAGGGAACGAAAAACTGTTTTTT.

V gene TRBV27 combines with J gene TRBJ2-7; D is undetermined. Germline lookup yields CDR1 MNHEY and CDR2 SMNVEV (reference sequence). CDR3 length equals 12 residues. Trimming stripped 1 base from V and 7 bases from J, with 8 bases between. CDR3 in amino acids: CASSLWRVEQYF. CDR3 nucleotide sequence: TGTGCCAGCAGTTTATGGAGAGTGGAGCAGTACTTC.

The chain uses TRBV6-5 and TRBJ1-1; D may be TRBD1 (5 bases). The ends were cut back, 2 bases at V and 2 bases at J, with 12 bases in the middle. Germline CDR1 reads MNHEY; CDR2 reads SVGAGI. The CDR3 is 15 residues long. The CDR3 reads CASSYDRSVNTEAFF. In nucleotides, the CDR3 is TGTGCCAGCAGTTACGACAGAAGCGTTAACACTGAAGCTTTCTTT.

This sequence joins TRBV28 and TRBJ1-4, with 9 nucleotides matching TRBD1. Germline-derived CDR1 and CDR2 are MDHEN and SYDVKM. This CDR3 is 15 amino acids long. The V gene end was trimmed by 7 bases and the J gene end by 7 bases; junction bases not matched to a gene: 10. The CDR3 is CASTTRTGDIEKLFF. The CDR3 coding sequence is TGTGCCAGCACCACCCGGACAGGGGATATTGAAAAACTGTTTTTT.

J is TRBJ1-2 and V is TRBV25-1; TRBD1 might be the D (5 bases). This CDR3 spans 15 amino acids. CDR1 and CDR2 (germline): MGHDK, SYGVNS. The germline V and J ends were trimmed by 1 base and 4 bases, with 13 bases remaining between them. The CDR3 region is CASSESGLRSYGYTF. The CDR3, as DNA: TGTGCCAGCAGTGAATCGGGACTTCGGAGCTATGGCTACACCTTC.

Here the CDR3 DNA reads TGTGCCAGCAGCTTCTCGGGACAGGGTGCTGAAAAACTGTTTTTT. Amino acid sequence: CASSFSGQGAEKLFF. V is TRBV5-5 and J is TRBJ1-4; 9 bases match TRBD1. Germline assignment: CDR1 SGHKS and CDR2 YYEKEE (reference sequence). V was clipped by 2 bases and J by 7 bases; unmatched bases: 6. The CDR3 totals 15 residues. Based on the CDR3 plus reference TRBV5-5 and TRBJ1-4, the full variable domain is DAGVTQSPTHLIKTRGQQVTLRCSPISGHKSVSWYQQVLGQGPQFIFQYYEKEERGRGNFPDRFSARQFPNYSSELNVNALLLGDSALYLCASSFSGQGAEKLFFGSGTQLSVL.

The V and J genes are TRBV29-1 and TRBJ2-1, with D possibly TRBD2 on 6 matching bases. Per the germline V gene, CDR1 is SQVTM and CDR2 is ANQGSEA. The V end lost 7 bases, the J end lost 1 base, and 17 bases lay between the germline ends. The CDR3 is 15 amino acids. The CDR3 DNA reads as TGCAGCGGAGGGCCCTCTAGCGAATCCTACAATGAGCAGTTCTTC. Amino acids: CSGGPSSESYNEQFF.

There are a few counts of this clone. V usage is TRBV27 and J usage is TRBJ2-5; a possible D gene is TRBD1 (6 bases). Germline values: CDR1 MNHEY, CDR2 SMNVEV (reference sequence). V lost 5 bases and J 4 bases, leaving 14 bases between the germline ends. The CDR3 spans 14 residues. Written as DNA, the CDR3 is TGTGCCAGCAGTCAAGTCAGGGGTTTAGAGACCCAGTACTTC. Translated, it gives CASSQVRGLETQYF.

This clone is categorized as medium-sized. The V and J genes are TRBV6-1 and TRBJ2-3; unclear D gene. There are 10 residues in the CDR3. With 10 bases removed from V and 5 bases from J, the gap between germline ends came to 7 bases. Per the germline V gene, CDR1 is MNHNS and CDR2 is SASEGT. DNA for the CDR3: TGTGCCACCGTGCGAGATACGCAGTATTTT. It translates to CATVRDTQYF.

Note on this clone: Relative to the germline gene, one junction end is altered; a read error may explain this. CDR3 sequence: CASSPGHFF. The CDR3, as DNA: TGCGCCAGCAGTCCGGGACACTTCTTC. The chain is built from TRBV10-1 and TRBJ2-7; D perhaps matches TRBD1 (6 bases). The germline gives CDR1 WNHNN, CDR2 SYGVQD (reference sequence). The length of the CDR3 is 9 residues.

V is TRBV28 and J is TRBJ2-7; TRBD2 matches 10 bases. Germline CDR1 reads MDHEN; CDR2 reads SYDVKM. This CDR3 region has 14 residues. Germline trimming cut 5 bases from V and 4 bases from J; bases unmatched to any gene: 5. As DNA, the CDR3 is TGTGCCAGCAGTGAAAGCGGGAGGGCGTACGAGCAGTACTTC. This sequence encodes CASSESGRAYEQYF.

In this sample, this clone is medium-sized (0.01 to 0.1%). V and J are TRBV7-2 and TRBJ1-6; TRBD1 aligns across 10 bases. V dropped 6 bases and J dropped 8; count of bases not matched to a gene: 10. Germline loops: CDR1 SGHTA, CDR2 FQGNSA. The CDR3 loop spans 16 amino acids. The CDR3 DNA follows: TGTGCCAGCAGTAGACAGGGGGCATCTCCTTATTCACCCCTCCACTTT. Protein sequence: CASSRQGASPYSPLHF.